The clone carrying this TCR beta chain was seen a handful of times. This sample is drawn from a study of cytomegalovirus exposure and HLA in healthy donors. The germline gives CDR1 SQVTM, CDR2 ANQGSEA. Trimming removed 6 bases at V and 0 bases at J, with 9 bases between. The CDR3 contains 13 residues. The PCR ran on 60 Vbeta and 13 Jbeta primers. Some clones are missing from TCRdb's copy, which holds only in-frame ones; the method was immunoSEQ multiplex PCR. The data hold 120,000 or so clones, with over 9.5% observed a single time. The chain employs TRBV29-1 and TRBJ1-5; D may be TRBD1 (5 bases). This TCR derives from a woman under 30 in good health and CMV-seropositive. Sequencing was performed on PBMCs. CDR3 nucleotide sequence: TGCAGCGTCGCCAGGGATAGCAATCAGCCCCAGCATTTT. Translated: CSVARDSNQPQHF.